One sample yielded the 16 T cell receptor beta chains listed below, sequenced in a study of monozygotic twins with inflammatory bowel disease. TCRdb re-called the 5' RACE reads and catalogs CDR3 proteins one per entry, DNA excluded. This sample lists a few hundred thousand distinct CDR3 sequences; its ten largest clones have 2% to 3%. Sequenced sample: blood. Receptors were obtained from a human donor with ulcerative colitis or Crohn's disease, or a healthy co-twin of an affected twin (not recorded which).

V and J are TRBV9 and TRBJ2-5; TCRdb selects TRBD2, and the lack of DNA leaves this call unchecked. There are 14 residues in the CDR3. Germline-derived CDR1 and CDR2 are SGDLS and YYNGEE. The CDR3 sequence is CASSLETSWETQYF.

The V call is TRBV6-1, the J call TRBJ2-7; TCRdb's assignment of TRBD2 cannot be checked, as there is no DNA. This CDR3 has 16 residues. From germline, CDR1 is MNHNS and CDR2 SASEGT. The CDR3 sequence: CASSPAGEGLSYEQYF.

The CDR3 is CASSLAPRGPNTEAFF. This chain links TRBV5-1 with TRBJ1-1; without DNA, the TCRdb call of TRBD1 cannot be checked. This CDR3 has 16 amino acids. Germline V gene data show CDR1 as SGHRS and CDR2 as YFSETQ.

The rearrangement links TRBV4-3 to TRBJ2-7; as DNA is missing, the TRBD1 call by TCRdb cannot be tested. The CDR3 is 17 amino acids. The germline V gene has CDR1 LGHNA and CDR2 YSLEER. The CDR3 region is CASSQVADTHFAYEQYF.

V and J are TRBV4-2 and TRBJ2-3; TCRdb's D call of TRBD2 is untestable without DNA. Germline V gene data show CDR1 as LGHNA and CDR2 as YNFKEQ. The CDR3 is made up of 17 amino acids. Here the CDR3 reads CASSQRTSGDRTDTQYF.

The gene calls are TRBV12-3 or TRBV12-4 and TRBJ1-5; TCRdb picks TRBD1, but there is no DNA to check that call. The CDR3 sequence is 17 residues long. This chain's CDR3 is CASSHRRTDTSNQPQYF.

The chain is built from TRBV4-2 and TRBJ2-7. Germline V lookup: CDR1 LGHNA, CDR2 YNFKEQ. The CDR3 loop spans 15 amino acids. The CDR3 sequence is CASSQVQAEDYEQYF.

CDR3 residues: CSARPPGTSGSAIDTQYF. The chain links TRBV20-1 to TRBJ2-3; without DNA, the TCRdb call of TRBD2 cannot be checked. The V gene's germline CDR1 is DFQATT and CDR2 SNEGSKA (reference sequence). This CDR3 has 18 amino acids.

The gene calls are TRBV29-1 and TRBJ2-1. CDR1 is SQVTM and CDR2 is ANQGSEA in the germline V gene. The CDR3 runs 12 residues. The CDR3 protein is CSVETFFNEQFF.

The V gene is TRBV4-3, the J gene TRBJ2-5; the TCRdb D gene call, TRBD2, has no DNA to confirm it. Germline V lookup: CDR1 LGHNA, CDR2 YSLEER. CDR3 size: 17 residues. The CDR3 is CASSQDWASGGEETQYF.

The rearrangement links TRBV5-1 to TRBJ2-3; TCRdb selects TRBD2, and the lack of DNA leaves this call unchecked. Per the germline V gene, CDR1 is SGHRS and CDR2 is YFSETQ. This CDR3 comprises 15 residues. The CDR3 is CASRGSEYSTDTQYF.

CDR3 protein: CAWGEVVGNEAFF. The V and J genes are TRBV30 and TRBJ1-1. There are 13 residues in the CDR3. Per the germline V gene, CDR1 is GTSNPN and CDR2 is SVGIG (reference sequence).

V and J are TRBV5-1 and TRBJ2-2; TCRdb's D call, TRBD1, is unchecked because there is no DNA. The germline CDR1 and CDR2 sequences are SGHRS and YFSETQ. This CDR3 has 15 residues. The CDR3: CASSPGTGITGELFF.

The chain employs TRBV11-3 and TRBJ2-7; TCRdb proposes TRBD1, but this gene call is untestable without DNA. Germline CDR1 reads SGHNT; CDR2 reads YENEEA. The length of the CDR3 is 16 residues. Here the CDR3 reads CASSLGPGQASYEQYF.

Here the CDR3 reads CASKGLADYNEQFF. This chain connects TRBV7-9 to TRBJ2-1; TCRdb picks TRBD2, but there is no DNA to check that call. The CDR3 runs 14 residues. Looked up from germline, CDR1 is SEHNR and CDR2 is FQNEAQ (reference sequence).

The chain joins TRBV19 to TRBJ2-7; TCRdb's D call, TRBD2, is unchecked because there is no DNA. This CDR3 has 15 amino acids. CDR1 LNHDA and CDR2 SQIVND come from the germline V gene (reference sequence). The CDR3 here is CASSPWATTFYEQYF.